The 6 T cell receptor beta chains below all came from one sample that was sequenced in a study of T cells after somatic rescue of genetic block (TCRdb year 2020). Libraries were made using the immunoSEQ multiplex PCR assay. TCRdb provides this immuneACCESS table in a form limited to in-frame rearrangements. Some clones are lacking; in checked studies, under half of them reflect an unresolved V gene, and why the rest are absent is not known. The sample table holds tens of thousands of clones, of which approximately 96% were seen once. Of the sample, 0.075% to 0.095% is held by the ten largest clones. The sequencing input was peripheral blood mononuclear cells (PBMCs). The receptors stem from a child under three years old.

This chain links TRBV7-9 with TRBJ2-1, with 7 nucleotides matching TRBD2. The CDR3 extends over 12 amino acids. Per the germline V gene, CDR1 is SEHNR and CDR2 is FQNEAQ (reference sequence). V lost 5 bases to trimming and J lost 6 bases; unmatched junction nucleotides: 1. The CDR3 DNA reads TGTGCCAGCAGCCGGACTAGCAATGAGCAGTTCTTC. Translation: CASSRTSNEQFF.

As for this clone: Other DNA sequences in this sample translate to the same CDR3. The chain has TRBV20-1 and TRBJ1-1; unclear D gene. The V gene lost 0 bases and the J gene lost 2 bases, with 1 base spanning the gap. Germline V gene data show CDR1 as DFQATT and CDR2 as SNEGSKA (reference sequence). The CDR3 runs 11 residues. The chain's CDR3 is CSARENTEAFF. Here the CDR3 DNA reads TGCAGTGCTAGAGAAAACACTGAAGCTTTCTTT.

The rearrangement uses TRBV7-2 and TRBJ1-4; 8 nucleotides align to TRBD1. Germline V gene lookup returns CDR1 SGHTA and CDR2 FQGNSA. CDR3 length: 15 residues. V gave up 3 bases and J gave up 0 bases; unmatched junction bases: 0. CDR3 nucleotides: TGTGCCAGCAGCTTGGACAGGGCAACTAATGAAAAACTGTTTTTT. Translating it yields CASSLDRATNEKLFF.

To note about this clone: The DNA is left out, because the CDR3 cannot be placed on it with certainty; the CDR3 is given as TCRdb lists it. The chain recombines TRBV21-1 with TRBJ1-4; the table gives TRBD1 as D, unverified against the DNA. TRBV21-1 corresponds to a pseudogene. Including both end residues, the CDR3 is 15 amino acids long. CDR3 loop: CASSKVGQGNEKLFF.

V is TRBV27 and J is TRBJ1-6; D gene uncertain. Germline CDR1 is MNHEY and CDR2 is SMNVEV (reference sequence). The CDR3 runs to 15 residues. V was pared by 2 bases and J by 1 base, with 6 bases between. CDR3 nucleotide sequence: TGTGCCAGCAGTTTAAGAGGTTCCTATAATTCACCCCTCCACTTT. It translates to CASSLRGSYNSPLHF.

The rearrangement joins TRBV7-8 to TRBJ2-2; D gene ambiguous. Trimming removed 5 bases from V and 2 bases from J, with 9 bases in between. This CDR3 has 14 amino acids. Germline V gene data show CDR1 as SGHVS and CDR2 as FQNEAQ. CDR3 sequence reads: CASSPPKNTGELFF. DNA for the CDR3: TGTGCCAGCAGCCCCCCGAAAAACACCGGGGAGCTGTTTTTT. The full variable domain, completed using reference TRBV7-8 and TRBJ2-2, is GAGVSQSPRYKVAKRGQDVALRCDPISGHVSLFWYQQALGQGPEFLTYFQNEAQLDKSGLPSDRFFAERPEGSVSTLKIQRTQQEDSAVYLCASSPPKNTGELFFGEGSRLTVL.